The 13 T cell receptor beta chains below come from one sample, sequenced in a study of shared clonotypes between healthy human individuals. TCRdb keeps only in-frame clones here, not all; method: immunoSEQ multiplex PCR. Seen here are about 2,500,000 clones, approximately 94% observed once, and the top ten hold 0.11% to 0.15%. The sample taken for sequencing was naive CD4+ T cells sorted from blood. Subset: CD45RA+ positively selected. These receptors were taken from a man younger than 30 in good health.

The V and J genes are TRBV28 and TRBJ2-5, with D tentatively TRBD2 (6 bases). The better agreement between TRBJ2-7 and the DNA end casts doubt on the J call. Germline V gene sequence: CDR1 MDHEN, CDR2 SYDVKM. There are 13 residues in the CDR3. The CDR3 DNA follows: TGTGCCAGCAGTTTCGGCGGGGTCTACGAGCAGTACTTC. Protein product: CASSFGGVYEQYF.

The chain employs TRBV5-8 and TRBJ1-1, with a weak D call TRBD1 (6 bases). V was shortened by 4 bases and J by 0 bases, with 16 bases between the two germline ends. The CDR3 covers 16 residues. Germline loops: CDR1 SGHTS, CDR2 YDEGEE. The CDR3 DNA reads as TGTGCCAGCAGCGGGACGACAGGCCTCATGAACACTGAAGCTTTCTTT. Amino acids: CASSGTTGLMNTEAFF.

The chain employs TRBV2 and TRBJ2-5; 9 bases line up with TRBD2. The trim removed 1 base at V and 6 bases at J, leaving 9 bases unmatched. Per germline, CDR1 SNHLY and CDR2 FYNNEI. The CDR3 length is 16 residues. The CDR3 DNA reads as TGTGCCAGCAGTGAAGACCCAGCGGGGGGTAGACAGACCCAGTACTTC. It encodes CASSEDPAGGRQTQYF. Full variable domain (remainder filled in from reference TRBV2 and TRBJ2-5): EPEVTQTPSHQVTQMGQEVILRCVPISNHLYFYWYRQILGQKVEFLVSFYNNEISEKSEIFDDQFSVERPDGSNFTLKIRSTKLEDSAMYFCASSEDPAGGRQTQYFGPGTRLLVL.

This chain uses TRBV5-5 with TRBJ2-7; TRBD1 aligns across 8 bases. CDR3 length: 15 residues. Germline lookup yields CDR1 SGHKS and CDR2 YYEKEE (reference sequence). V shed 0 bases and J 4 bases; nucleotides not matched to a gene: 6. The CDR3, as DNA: TGTGCCAGCAGCTTGGCAGCAGGGGGCGTGTACGAGCAGTACTTC. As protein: CASSLAAGGVYEQYF.

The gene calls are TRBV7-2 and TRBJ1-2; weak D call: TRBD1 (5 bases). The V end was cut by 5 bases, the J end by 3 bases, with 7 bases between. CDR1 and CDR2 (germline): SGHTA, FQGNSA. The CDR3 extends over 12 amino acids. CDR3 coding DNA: TGTGCCAGCAGCCTACAGGACTATGGCTACACCTTC. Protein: CASSLQDYGYTF.

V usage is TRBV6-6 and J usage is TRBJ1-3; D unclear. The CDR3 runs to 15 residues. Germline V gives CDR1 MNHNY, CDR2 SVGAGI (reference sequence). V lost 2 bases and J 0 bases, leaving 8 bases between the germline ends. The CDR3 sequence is CASSYGHLSGNTIYF. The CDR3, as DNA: TGTGCCAGCAGTTACGGGCATCTCTCTGGAAACACCATATATTTT.

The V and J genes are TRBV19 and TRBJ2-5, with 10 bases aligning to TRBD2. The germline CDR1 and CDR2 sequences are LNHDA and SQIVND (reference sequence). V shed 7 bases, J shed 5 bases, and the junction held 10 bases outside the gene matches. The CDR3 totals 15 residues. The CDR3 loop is CASTPGGSGRETQYF. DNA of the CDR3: TGTGCCAGTACCCCTGGGGGTAGCGGGAGGGAGACCCAGTACTTC. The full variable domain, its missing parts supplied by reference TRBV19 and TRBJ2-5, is DGGITQSPKYLFRKEGQNVTLSCEQNLNHDAMYWYRQDPGQGLRLIYYSQIVNDFQKGDIAEGYSVSREKKESFPLTVTSAQKNPTAFYLCASTPGGSGRETQYFGPGTRLLVL.

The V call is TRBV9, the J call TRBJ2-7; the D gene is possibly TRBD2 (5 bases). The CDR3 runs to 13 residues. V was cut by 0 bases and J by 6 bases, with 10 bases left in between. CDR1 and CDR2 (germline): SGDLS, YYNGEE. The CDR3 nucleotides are TGTGCCAGCAGCGTAGAGGACTCGGGCGAGCAGTACTTC. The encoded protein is CASSVEDSGEQYF.

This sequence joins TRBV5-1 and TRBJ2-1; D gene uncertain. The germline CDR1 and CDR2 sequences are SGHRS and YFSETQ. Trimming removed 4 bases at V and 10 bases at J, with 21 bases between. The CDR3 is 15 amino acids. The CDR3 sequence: CASSPHGTAPLEQFF. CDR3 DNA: TGCGCCAGCAGCCCCCATGGTACTGCCCCTTTGGAGCAGTTCTTC.

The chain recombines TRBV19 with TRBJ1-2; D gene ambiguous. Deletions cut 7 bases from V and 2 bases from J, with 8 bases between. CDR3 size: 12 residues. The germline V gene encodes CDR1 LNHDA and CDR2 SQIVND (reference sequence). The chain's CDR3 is CASNPGNYGYTF. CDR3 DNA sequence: TGTGCCAGTAACCCCGGAAACTATGGCTACACCTTC.

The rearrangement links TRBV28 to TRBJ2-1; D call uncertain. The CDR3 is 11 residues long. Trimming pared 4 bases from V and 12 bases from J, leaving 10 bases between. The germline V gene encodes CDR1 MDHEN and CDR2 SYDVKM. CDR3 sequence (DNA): TGTGCCAGCAGTTCTACGGGTTGGCAGTTCTTC. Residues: CASSSTGWQFF.

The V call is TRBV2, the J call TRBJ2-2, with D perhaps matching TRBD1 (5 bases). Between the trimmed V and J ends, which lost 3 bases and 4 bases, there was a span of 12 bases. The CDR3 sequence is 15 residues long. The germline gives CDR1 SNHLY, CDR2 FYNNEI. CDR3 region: CASSDFQGGTGELFF. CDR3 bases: TGTGCCAGCAGTGATTTCCAGGGTGGCACCGGGGAGCTGTTTTTT.

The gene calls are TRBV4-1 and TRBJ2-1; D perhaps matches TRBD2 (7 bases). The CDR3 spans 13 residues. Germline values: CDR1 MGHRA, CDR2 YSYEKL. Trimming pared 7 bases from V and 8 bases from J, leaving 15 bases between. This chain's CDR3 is CASTEGGTDEQFF. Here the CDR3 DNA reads TGCGCCAGCACCGAGGGGGGGACGGATGAGCAGTTCTTC.